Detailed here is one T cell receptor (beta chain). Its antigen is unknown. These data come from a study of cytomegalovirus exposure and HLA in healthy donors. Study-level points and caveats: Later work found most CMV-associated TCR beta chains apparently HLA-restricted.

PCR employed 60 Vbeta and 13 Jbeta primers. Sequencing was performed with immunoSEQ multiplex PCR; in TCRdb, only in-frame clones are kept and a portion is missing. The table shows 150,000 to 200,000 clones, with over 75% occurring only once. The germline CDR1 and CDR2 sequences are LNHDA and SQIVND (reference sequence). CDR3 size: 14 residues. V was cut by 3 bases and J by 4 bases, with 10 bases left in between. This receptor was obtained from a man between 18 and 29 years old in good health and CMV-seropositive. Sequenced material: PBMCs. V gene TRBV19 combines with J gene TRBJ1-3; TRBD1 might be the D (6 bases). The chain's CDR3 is CASSITGMGNTIYF. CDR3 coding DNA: TGTGCCAGTAGTATCACAGGGATGGGAAACACCATATATTTT.